The following is a T cell receptor (beta chain) sequence with its context. Its antigen remains unidentified. One base away there is no much larger clone; base qualities are not given. This sample is part of a study of OX40 agonist ivuxolimab in advanced cancers. In terms of the full investigation: Ivuxolimab was an agonistic, fully human IgG2 monoclonal antibody directed against OX40 (CD134), a costimulatory receptor. Intravenous ivuxolimab was administered to patients every 2 weeks at six dose levels: 0.01, 0.1, 0.3, 1.5, 3 and 10 mg/kg. Among the roughly 52 dose-escalation patients, about 20 had hepatocellular carcinoma, approximately 15 melanoma, 9 renal cell carcinoma and 9 head and neck cancer. The dose-escalation cohort was over 70% male with a mean age of around 62 years, ranging from roughly 20 to 85. Prior anti-PD-1, anti-PD-L1 or anti-CTLA-4 therapy was permitted, and checkpoint inhibitors had been received by 40% to 50% of dose-escalation patients. Three dose-escalation patients achieved partial responses, one with hepatocellular carcinoma and two with cutaneous melanoma. The purpose of peripheral TCRbeta sequencing was to test whether ivuxolimab changed TCR sequence diversity and led to clonal T-cell expansion. The paper covers the monotherapy dose-escalation part of the phase I ivuxolimab trial, which included N ≈ 57 patients. The research as a whole found: At doses from 0.1 to 3.0 mg/kg, clonal expansion was seen in both CD4+ and CD8+ blood T cells between baseline and week 6. In partial responders in the 0.1-3.0 mg/kg groups, normalized peripheral clonal expansion was found to be among the lowest, especially among CD8+ T cells. The antigen specificity of the peripheral T cells that underwent clonal expansion was not determined. Low levels of normalized T-cell clonal expansion were also seen in some nonresponding patients. After ivuxolimab, expanded clones were on average more numerous among CD8+ T cells than among CD4+ T cells.

Patients with a history of autoimmune disease or receiving systemic immunosuppression were excluded from the trial. Peripheral blood for TCR sequencing was collected from all dose cohorts at baseline, on cycle 4 day 1, and on cycle 7 day 1. The samples were drawn from a first-in-human, open-label, multicenter phase I dose-escalation trial of ivuxolimab. Adults with locally advanced or metastatic head and neck squamous cell, hepatocellular, melanoma or renal cell carcinoma were enrolled in the trial. Before TCR sequencing, CD4+ T cells and CD8+ T cells were sorted from peripheral blood as separate populations. Genomic DNA was isolated from the sorted cells so that the TCRbeta CDR3 region could be sequenced. The immunoSEQ Assay was used for sequencing of TCRbeta CDR3 regions. Here the immuneACCESS table is served through TCRdb, limited to in-frame sequences with V and J called. Missing clones are a known gap in these copies; in checked studies unresolved V genes cover under half, and the rest lacks a known reason. For this sample there are roughly 100,000 clones; approximately 90% appear just once. Jointly, the top ten make up roughly 0.5% of the sample.

The germline V gene gives CDR1 as MNHEY and CDR2 as SVGAGI. Cut back by 5 bases and 2 bases, the V and J ends lie 16 bases apart. The CDR3 sequence holds 15 residues, the cysteine and phenylalanine included. The DNA shown is the 45-base CDR3, in frame from base 1. This chain joins TRBV6-5 to TRBJ2-7, with the D gene call left open. This material consisted of CD4+ or CD8+ T cells sorted from blood, taken in a trial of the OX40 agonist ivuxolimab. The TCR originated in an adult with an advanced solid tumor such as melanoma, head and neck, liver or kidney cancer. The CDR3 reads as follows: CASSVTTSSTYEQYF. The DNA sequence is given as TGTGCCAGCAGTGTGACAACCTCCTCGACCTACGAGCAGTACTTC.